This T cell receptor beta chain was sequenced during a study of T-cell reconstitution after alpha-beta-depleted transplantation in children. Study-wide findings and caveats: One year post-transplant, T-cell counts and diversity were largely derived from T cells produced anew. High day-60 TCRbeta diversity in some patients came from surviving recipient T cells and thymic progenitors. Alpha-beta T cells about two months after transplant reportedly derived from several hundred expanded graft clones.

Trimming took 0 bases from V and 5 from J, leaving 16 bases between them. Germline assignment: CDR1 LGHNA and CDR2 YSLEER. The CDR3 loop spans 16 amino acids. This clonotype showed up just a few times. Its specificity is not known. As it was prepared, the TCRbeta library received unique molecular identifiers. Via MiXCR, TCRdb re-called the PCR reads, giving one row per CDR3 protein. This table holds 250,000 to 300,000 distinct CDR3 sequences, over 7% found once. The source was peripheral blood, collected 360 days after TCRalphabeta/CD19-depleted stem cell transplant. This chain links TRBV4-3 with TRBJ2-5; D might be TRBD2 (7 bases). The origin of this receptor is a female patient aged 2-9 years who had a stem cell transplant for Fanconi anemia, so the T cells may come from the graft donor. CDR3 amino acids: CASSQDLGGGWETQYF. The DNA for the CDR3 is TGCGCCAGCAGCCAAGATCTGGGCGGGGGCTGGGAGACCCAGTACTTC.